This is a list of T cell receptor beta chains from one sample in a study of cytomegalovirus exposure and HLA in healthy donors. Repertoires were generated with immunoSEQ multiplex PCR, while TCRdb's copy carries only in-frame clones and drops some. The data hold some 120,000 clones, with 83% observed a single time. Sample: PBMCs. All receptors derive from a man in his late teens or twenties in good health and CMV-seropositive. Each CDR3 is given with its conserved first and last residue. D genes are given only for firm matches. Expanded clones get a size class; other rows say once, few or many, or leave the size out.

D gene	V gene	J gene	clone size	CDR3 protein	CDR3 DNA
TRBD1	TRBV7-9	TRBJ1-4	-	CASSPGQGREKLFF	TGTGCCAGCAGCCCTGGACAGGGTCGGGAAAAACTGTTTTTT
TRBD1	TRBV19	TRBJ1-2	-	CASSPPEGAYGYTF	TGTGCCAGTAGTCCCCCGGAGGGGGCCTATGGCTACACCTTC
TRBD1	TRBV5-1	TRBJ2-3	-	CASSSGTGGRYSTDTQYF	TGCGCCAGCAGCTCAGGGACAGGGGGACGATATAGCACAGATACGCAGTATTTT
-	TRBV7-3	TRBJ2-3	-	CASSFSGAYTDTQYF	TGTGCCAGCAGCTTTAGCGGCGCCTACACAGATACGCAGTATTTT
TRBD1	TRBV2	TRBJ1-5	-	CASSETTGTYGPQHF	TGTGCCAGCAGTGAAACGACAGGGACCTATGGCCCCCAGCATTTT
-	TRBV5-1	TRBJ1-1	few	CASSLGRNTEAFF	TGCGCCAGCAGCTTGGGCAGGAACACTGAAGCTTTCTTT
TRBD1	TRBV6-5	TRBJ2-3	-	CASSHRDRGTDTQYF	TGTGCCAGCAGCCACCGGGACAGGGGCACAGATACGCAGTATTTT
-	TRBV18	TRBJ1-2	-	CASSMDSFYGYTF	TGTGCCAGCTCGATGGACAGCTTCTATGGCTACACCTTC
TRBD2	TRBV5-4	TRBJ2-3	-	CASSLKASSGASDTQYF	TGTGCCAGCAGCTTGAAGGCGTCTAGCGGGGCGTCAGATACGCAGTATTTT
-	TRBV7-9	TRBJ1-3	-	CASSAVEAGNTIYF	TGTGCCAGCTCGGCGGTGGAGGCGGGAAACACCATATATTTT
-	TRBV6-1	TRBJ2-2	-	CASSELRAGELFF	TGTGCCAGCAGTGAGCTCAGGGCCGGGGAGCTGTTTTTT
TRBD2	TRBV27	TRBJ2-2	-	CASSPLTSGNTGELFF	TGTGCCAGCAGTCCCCTGACTAGCGGAAACACCGGGGAGCTGTTTTTT
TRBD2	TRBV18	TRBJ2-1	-	CASSLGTSDGDEQFF	TGTGCCAGCTCACTCGGGACTAGCGATGGGGATGAGCAGTTCTTC
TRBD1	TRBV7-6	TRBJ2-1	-	CASSQSVGQVNNEQFF	TGTGCCAGCAGCCAAAGCGTGGGACAGGTAAACAATGAGCAGTTCTTC
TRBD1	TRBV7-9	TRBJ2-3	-	CASSGIDRGSTDTQYF	TGTGCCAGCAGCGGAATTGACAGGGGCAGCACAGATACGCAGTATTTT
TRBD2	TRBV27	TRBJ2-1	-	CASSLTGTRGYNEQFF	TGTGCCAGCAGTTTAACCGGGACTAGGGGCTACAATGAGCAGTTCTTC
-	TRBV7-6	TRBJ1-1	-	CASSLSPTNTEAFF	TGTGCCAGCAGCTTGTCCCCTACGAACACTGAAGCTTTCTTT
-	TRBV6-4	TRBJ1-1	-	CASSADRYAEAFF	TGTGCCAGCAGTGCCGACAGGTACGCTGAAGCTTTCTTT
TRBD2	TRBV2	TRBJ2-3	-	CASNGAGGPRDTQYF	TGTGCCAGCAATGGGGCGGGGGGGCCAAGGGATACGCAGTATTTT
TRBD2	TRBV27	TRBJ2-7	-	CASTPAGGGDYEQYF	TGTGCCAGCACCCCGGCGGGCGGGGGAGACTACGAGCAGTACTTC
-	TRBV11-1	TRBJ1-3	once	CASSLWDTLSGNTIYF	TGTGCCAGCAGCTTATGGGACACCCTCTCTGGAAACACCATATATTTT
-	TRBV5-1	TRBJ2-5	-	CASSLAVGAETQYF	TGCGCCAGCAGCTTGGCCGTAGGGGCGGAGACCCAGTACTTC
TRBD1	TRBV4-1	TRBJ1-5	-	CASSPAGQADQPQHF	TGCGCCAGCAGCCCAGCGGGACAGGCGGATCAGCCCCAGCATTTT
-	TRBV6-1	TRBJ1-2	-	CASSEGLAYGYTF	TGTGCCAGCAGTGAAGGTCTAGCCTATGGCTACACCTTC
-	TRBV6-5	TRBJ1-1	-	CASRTSSEAFF	TGTGCCAGCAGAACGAGTTCTGAAGCTTTCTTT
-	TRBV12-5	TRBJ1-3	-	CASGPGQGNTIYF	TGTGCTAGTGGTCCTGGACAGGGAAACACCATATATTTT
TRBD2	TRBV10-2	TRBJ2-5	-	CATDNGGAQETQYF	TGCGCCACCGACAACGGGGGGGCCCAAGAGACCCAGTACTTC
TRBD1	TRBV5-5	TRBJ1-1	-	CASSLGQGAVEAFF	TGTGCCAGCAGCCTCGGACAGGGGGCTGTTGAAGCTTTCTTT
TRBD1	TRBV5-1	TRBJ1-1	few	CASSPTGQGVTEAFF	TGCGCCAGCAGCCCAACGGGACAGGGGGTAACTGAAGCTTTCTTT
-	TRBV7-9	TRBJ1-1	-	CASSATQNTEAFF	TGTGCCAGCAGCGCTACTCAGAACACTGAAGCTTTCTTT
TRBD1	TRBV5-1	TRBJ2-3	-	CASRGGSHTDTQYF	TGCGCCAGCAGAGGGGGCTCACACACAGATACGCAGTATTTT
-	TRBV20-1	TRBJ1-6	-	CSALLTGSLHF	TGCAGTGCCCTACTGACAGGTAGCCTCCACTTT
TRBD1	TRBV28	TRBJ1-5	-	CASSPGQGTRTQHF	TGTGCCAGCAGTCCGGGACAGGGTACTCGGACCCAGCATTTT
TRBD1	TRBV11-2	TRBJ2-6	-	CASRSPGTASSGANVLTF	TGTGCCAGCAGGAGTCCCGGGACAGCCAGCTCTGGGGCCAACGTCCTGACTTTC
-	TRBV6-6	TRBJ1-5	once	CASRPPWRTLGQPQHF	TGTGCCAGCAGACCTCCATGGAGGACCCTGGGTCAGCCCCAGCATTTT
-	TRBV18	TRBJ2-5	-	CASSPSEETQYF	TGTGCCAGCTCACCCTCGGAGGAGACCCAGTACTTC
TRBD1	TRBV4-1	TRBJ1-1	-	CASSQNRGSNTEAFF	TGCGCCAGCAGCCAAAACAGGGGGTCGAATACTGAAGCTTTCTTT
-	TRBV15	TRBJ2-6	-	CATSRDRVSGANVLTF	TGTGCCACCAGCAGAGATAGAGTGAGTGGGGCCAACGTCCTGACTTTC
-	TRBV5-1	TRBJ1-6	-	CASSLNKISPLHF	TGCGCCAGCAGCTTGAACAAAATTTCACCCCTCCACTTT
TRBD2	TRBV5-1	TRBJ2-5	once	CASSSVAGGSETQYF	TGCGCCAGCAGCTCTGTAGCGGGGGGTTCAGAGACCCAGTACTTC
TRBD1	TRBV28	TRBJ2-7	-	CASSLIGQGTYEQYF	TGTGCCAGCAGTTTAATCGGACAGGGAACCTACGAGCAGTACTTC
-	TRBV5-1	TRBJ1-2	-	CASSFWEDSGYTF	TGCGCCAGCAGCTTCTGGGAGGATTCTGGCTACACCTTC
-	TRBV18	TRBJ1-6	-	CASSPPAPLDSPLHF	TGTGCCAGCTCACCACCGGCCCCCCTAGATTCACCCCTCCACTTT
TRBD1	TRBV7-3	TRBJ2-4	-	CASRQRQGLITLAKNIQYF	TGTGCCAGCAGACAGCGACAGGGTCTGATTACACTAGCCAAAAACATTCAGTACTTC
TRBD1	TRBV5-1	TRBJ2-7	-	CASSSGQGAYEQYF	TGCGCCAGCAGCAGCGGACAGGGAGCCTACGAGCAGTACTTC